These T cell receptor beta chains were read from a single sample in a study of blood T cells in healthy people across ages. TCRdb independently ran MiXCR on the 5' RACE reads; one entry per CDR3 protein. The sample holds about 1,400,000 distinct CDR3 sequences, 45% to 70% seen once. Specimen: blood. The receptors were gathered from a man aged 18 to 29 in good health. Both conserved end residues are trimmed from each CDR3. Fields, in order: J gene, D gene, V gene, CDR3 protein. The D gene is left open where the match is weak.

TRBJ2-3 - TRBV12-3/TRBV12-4 ASSDARHQY
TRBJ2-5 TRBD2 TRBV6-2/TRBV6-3 ASTGSGGGSEQY
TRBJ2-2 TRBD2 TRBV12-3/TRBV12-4 ASSPGLAGATTGELF
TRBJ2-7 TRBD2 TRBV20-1 SASDQRGLNYEQY
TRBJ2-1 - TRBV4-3 ASSKSVGNEQF
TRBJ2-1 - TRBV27 ASSLLGELIPYEQF
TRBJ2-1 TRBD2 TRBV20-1 SAELAGGGNEQF
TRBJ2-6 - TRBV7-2 ASSKAAGVPLSGANVLT
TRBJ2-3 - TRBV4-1 ASSHPENSGTQY
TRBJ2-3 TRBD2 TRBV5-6 ASSSGLAGGNTDTQY
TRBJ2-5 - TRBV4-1 ASSQDELSREQY
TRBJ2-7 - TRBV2 ASSEALLEQY
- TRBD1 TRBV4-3 ASSHLNKGTGTYEQY
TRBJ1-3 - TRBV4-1 ASSQVRDSGNTIY
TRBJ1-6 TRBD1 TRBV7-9 ASSPHRGHSPLH
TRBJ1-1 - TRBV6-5 ASTPMSGTEAF
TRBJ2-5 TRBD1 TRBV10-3 AISESTGDRETQY
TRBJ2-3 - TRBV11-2 ASSRNTGAGSDTQY
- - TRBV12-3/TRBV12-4 ASTTGFRLDEQY
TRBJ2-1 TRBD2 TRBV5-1 ASSSSSGNYNEQF
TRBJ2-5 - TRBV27 ASSGWGEQY
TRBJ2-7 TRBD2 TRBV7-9 ASSYGLAETHEQY
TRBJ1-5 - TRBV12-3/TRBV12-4 ASSPQLEGNQPQH
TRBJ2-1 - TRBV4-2 ASSPLVTSNEQF
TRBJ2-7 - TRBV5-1 ASSFDSGTYEQY
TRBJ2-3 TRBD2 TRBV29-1 SGGGCHTDTQY
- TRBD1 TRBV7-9 ASSLGQGATREQY
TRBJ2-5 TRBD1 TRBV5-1 ASSMGTGQETQY
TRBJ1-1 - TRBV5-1 ASSSPAEGQFGTEAF
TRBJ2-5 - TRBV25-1 ASSEWGGETQY
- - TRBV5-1 ASSAYPGASYEQY
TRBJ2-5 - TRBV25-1 ASSPRIVETQY
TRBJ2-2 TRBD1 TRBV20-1 SALQGSNTGELF
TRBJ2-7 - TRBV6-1 ASSELREQY
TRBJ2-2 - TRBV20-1 STLGSFDTGELF
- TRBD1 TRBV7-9 ASSPRDREYTYEQY
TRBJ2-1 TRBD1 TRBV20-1 SARPDRGFYNEQF
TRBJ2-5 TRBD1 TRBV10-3 AISVSGPLWTGGGEETQY
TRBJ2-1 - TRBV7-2 ASSLGLGGHNEQF
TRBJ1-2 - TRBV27 ASSVSGTAGYT
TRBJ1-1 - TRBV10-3 ATQRGLRNTEAF
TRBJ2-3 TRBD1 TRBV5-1 ASRTRQGWDTQY
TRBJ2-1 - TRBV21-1 ASSKGCPSGGYNEQF
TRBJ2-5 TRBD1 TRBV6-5 ASRPTGVGTQY
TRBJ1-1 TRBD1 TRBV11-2 ASSLVPGTGGTEAF